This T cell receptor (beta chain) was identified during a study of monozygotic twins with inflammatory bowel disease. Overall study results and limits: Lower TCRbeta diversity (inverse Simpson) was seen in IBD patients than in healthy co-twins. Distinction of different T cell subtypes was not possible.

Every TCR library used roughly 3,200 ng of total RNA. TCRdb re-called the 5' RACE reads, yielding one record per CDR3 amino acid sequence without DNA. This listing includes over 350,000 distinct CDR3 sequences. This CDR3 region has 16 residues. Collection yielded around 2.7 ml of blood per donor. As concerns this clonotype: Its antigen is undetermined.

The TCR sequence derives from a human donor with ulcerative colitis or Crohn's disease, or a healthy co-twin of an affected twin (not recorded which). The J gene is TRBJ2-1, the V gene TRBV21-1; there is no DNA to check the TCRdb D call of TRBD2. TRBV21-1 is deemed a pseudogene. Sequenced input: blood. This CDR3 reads CASRHSGGPLNNEQFF.